This entry is about one T cell receptor beta chain. The sample originates from a study of blood T cell repertoires in COVID-19. Study overall: The United States, Italy and Spain were the sources of the acute and convalescent COVID-19 samples. T cells, B-cell-depleted T cells, or PBMCs provided the cDNA or gDNA that served as material.

Looked up from germline, CDR1 is SGDLS and CDR2 is YYNGEE. Trimming left V 6 bases short and J 9 bases short, with 16 bases between. The CDR3 sequence is 14 residues long. Recruited during active infection, patients (from Seattle) were subsequently followed longitudinally. Original methodology: Scientists estimated how many nucleated cells there were by amplifying reference gene primers. Assay used: immunoSEQ multiplex PCR; TCRdb lists only in-frame clones, some missing. That table furnishes V, J and clone size, whereas the DNA furnished D and trimming. The sample contains roughly 100,000 clones, less than 80% of which appear only once.

The source material was peripheral blood. The TCR originated in a man older than 75 with COVID-19, enrolled during active disease. This chain uses TRBV9 with TRBJ1-6; the D is unclear. CDR3 loop: CASKRTGGSSPLHF. In nucleotides, the CDR3 is TGTGCCAGCAAGCGGACGGGCGGGAGTTCACCCCTCCACTTT.